This T cell receptor (beta chain) stems from a study of shared clonotypes between healthy human individuals. The repertoire was sequenced with immunoSEQ multiplex PCR; TCRdb's copy has only in-frame clones and lacks some. Of roughly 200,000 clones in the sample, approximately 61% were seen once. The V gene lost 1 base and the J gene lost 1 base, with 5 bases spanning the gap. CDR1 is KGHSH, CDR2 LQKENI, per germline. The CDR3 totals 13 residues. Note on this clone: Other DNA variants within this sample encode the same CDR3.

This TCR was recovered from a man younger than 40 in good health. The V and J genes are TRBV18 and TRBJ2-7; no clear D. The sequenced material came from memory CD4+ T cells sorted from blood. Subset reported: CD45RA-negative fraction. CDR3 nucleotide sequence: TGTGCCAGCTCACCACGCCCATCCTACGAGCAGTACTTC. Its translation: CASSPRPSYEQYF.